This T cell receptor beta chain came from a study of blood T cell dynamics during melanoma immunotherapy. TCRdb's copy holds only in-frame clones and misses some; the assay was immunoSEQ multiplex PCR. Of about 13,000 clones listed, about 91% are singletons. The CDR3 is 11 residues long. V gave up 1 base and J gave up 11 bases, with 8 bases separating them. CDR1 and CDR2 (germline): MDHEN, SYDVKM. The time point denotes: pre-treatment baseline. The rearrangement uses TRBV28 and TRBJ2-5; D is possibly TRBD2 (5 bases). Specimen: effector memory CD8+ T cells from blood, collected from a patient treated with checkpoint blockade. This clonotype was obtained from a human donor with melanoma. The CDR3 region is CASSLLWEQYF. CDR3 bases: TGTGCCAGCAGTTTATTATGGGAGCAGTACTTC.